Listed here are 22 T cell receptor beta chains from one sample, sequenced in a study of glioma-infiltrating T cells after dendritic cell vaccination. Clones were read by immunoSEQ multiplex PCR, and TCRdb kept only the in-frame ones, dropping some. The sample includes 85,000 to 110,000 clones, 80% to 90% seen only once; the top ten take approximately 12%. Sample: blood, taken before dendritic cell vaccination. All receptors derive from a human donor with glioblastoma.

The chain has TRBV4-1 and TRBJ2-7, with 8 bases lining up with TRBD1. Germline loops: CDR1 MGHRA, CDR2 YSYEKL. V lost 8 bases to trimming and J lost 0 bases; unmatched junction nucleotides: 9. This CDR3 has 15 amino acids. The CDR3 DNA sequence: TGCGCCAGCTCCCAGGGGACAGGCGACTCCTACGAGCAGTACTTC. This sequence encodes CASSQGTGDSYEQYF.

The V call is TRBV6-6, the J call TRBJ2-7; TRBD2 might be the D (5 bases). This CDR3 spans 12 amino acids. V was clipped by 7 bases and J by 2 bases, with 9 bases between them. Germline V lookup: CDR1 MNHNY, CDR2 SVGAGI (reference sequence). In DNA form, the CDR3 reads TGTGCCAGCACGTCGAGGGCCTACGAGCAGTACTTC. This translates into CASTSRAYEQYF.

J is TRBJ1-1 and V is TRBV5-1; 8 bases map to TRBD1. The CDR3 is made up of 14 amino acids. Germline V gene sequence: CDR1 SGHRS, CDR2 YFSETQ. V lost 4 bases to trimming and J lost 11 bases; unmatched junction nucleotides: 13. The CDR3 DNA reads TGCGCCAGCAGCACCTCGACAGGGGACCACGCGGCTTTCTTT. The encoded protein is CASSTSTGDHAAFF.

This clone was counted only a few times. V gene TRBV4-1 combines with J gene TRBJ1-4, with D tentatively TRBD1 (6 bases). CDR3 length: 15 amino acids. Deletions cut 0 bases from V and 6 bases from J, with 11 bases between. Germline CDR1 and CDR2: MGHRA and YSYEKL. The CDR3 here is CASSQDPWTDEKLFF. The CDR3 DNA sequence: TGCGCCAGCAGCCAAGATCCCTGGACAGATGAAAAACTGTTTTTT.

Concerning this clone itself: At one end, the junction sequence differs from germline, possibly due to a read error. The chain couples TRBV7-9 to TRBJ1-3; tentatively, D is TRBD1 (6 bases). Germline V lookup: CDR1 SEHNR, CDR2 FQNEAQ (reference sequence). The CDR3 consists of 19 residues. In nucleotides, the CDR3 is TGTGCTAGCAACAACCTGGACAGACTACACGGTAACTCTGGAAACACCATATATTTT. Amino acid sequence: CASNNLDRLHGNSGNTIYF.

The V gene is TRBV10-3, the J gene TRBJ1-5; D is unclear. The germline gives CDR1 ENHRY, CDR2 SYGVKD. This CDR3 is built from 16 residues. V lost 0 bases and J lost 2, with 11 bases in between. The CDR3 nucleotides are TGTGCCATCAGTGAGTCTGGAGGGCTGGGCAATCAGCCCCAGCATTTT. Translating it yields CAISESGGLGNQPQHF.

V is TRBV11-2 and J is TRBJ2-5, with a possible D match to TRBD2 (5 bases). Trimming removed 4 bases from V and 5 bases from J, with 8 bases in between. Germline V gives CDR1 SGHAT, CDR2 FQNNGV. This CDR3 spans 12 amino acids. The CDR3 reads CASSSTGETQYF. The CDR3, as DNA: TGTGCCAGCAGCTCGACGGGGGAGACCCAGTACTTC.

The chain uses TRBV5-1 and TRBJ2-7, with 8 positions matching TRBD1. CDR3 length equals 15 residues. V trimming: 2 bases; J trimming: 6 bases; junction bases outside the gene matches: 10. Germline V CDR1 and CDR2: SGHRS, YFSETQ. The CDR3 nucleotides are TGCGCCAGCAGCTTAACCGGGACAGGCCCCACCGAGCAGTACTTC. It is translated as CASSLTGTGPTEQYF.

This clone was found once. V usage is TRBV19 and J usage is TRBJ2-2; TRBD1 agrees at 10 bases. With V trimmed by 7 bases and J by 7 bases, 9 bases remained unmatched. The germline gives CDR1 LNHDA, CDR2 SQIVND (reference sequence). This CDR3 is built from 15 residues. In nucleotides, the CDR3 is TGTGCCAGTAAAGCCGGGACAGGGGTCATCGGGGAGCTGTTTTTT. It specifies CASKAGTGVIGELFF.

This clone was observed a few times. The V call is TRBV13, the J call TRBJ1-3; D is possibly TRBD1 (6 bases). Trimming pared 2 bases from V and 4 bases from J, leaving 9 bases between. This CDR3 is built from 14 residues. Germline V gene sequence: CDR1 PRHDT, CDR2 FYEKMQ (reference sequence). This CDR3 reads CASSLQGIGNTIYF. The DNA of the CDR3 is TGTGCCAGCAGCTTACAGGGGATCGGAAACACCATATATTTT.

This clone was found a few times. The chain has TRBV6-1 and TRBJ2-7, with D perhaps TRBD2 (5 bases). V dropped 2 bases and J dropped 1 base, with 9 bases sitting between them. This CDR3 has 14 residues. CDR1 and CDR2 (germline): MNHNS, SASEGT. The DNA for the CDR3 is TGTGCCAGCAGTGAAAACGGGGAGTCCTACGAGCAGTACTTC. It encodes CASSENGESYEQYF.

The chain has TRBV7-9 and TRBJ1-2; TRBD1 agrees at 7 bases. V dropped 6 bases and J dropped 0; count of bases not matched to a gene: 13. CDR1 SEHNR and CDR2 FQNEAQ come from the germline V gene (reference sequence). The CDR3 length is 17 residues. The CDR3 bases are TGTGCCAGCAGGTCGACAGGGAGGACGGAAGCTAACTATGGCTACACCTTC. This gives the protein CASRSTGRTEANYGYTF.

The chain is built from TRBV5-6 and TRBJ2-7; 8 positions agree with TRBD1. The DNA end lines up better with TRBJ2-5; the J call may be wrong. Per germline, CDR1 SGHDT and CDR2 YYEEEE. The CDR3 is 14 amino acids. CDR3 residues: CASSTGQGQETQYF. The CDR3 DNA sequence: TGTGCCAGCAGCACAGGACAGGGACAAGAGACCCAGTACTTC.

The chain employs TRBV30 and TRBJ1-1, with D possibly being TRBD1 (5 bases). This CDR3 spans 15 amino acids. Looked up from germline, CDR1 is GTSNPN and CDR2 is SVGIG (reference sequence). V lost 3 bases and J 1 base, leaving 15 bases between the germline ends. The CDR3 sequence is CAWSEKGSSNTEAFF. DNA for the CDR3: TGTGCCTGGAGCGAGAAGGGGTCATCGAACACTGAAGCTTTCTTT.

The chain combines TRBV5-8 with TRBJ2-7; D may be TRBD1 (6 bases). Trimming left V 4 bases short and J 3 bases short, with 11 bases between. Germline V gives CDR1 SGHTS, CDR2 YDEGEE. The CDR3 covers 13 residues. The CDR3 is CASSSLQGYEQYF. Written as DNA, the CDR3 is TGTGCCAGCAGCAGCTTACAGGGCTACGAGCAGTACTTC. Drawing the rest from reference TRBV5-8 and TRBJ2-7, the complete variable domain is EAGVTQSPTHLIKTRGQQATLRCSPISGHTSVYWYQQALGLGLQFLLWYDEGEERNRGNFPPRFSGRQFPNYSSELNVNALELEDSALYLCASSSLQGYEQYFGPGTRLTVT.

The CDR3 DNA follows: TGCGCCAACGACAGGGGGAATCGGTATGGCTACACCTTC. It yields the protein CANDRGNRYGYTF. This rearrangement joins TRBV10-1 to TRBJ1-2; 9 bases map to TRBD1. This CDR3 spans 13 amino acids. CDR1 is WNHNN and CDR2 is SYGVQD in the germline V gene (reference sequence). The V segment lost 10 bases and the J segment 5 bases; nucleotides outside the gene matches: 8.

This sequence joins TRBV6-1 and TRBJ1-2, with 7 bases identical to TRBD1. Germline V gene lookup returns CDR1 MNHNS and CDR2 SASEGT. CDR3 length equals 14 residues. J lost 2 bases, V lost 7 bases, and 7 bases had no gene match. The CDR3 DNA follows: TGTGCCAGCACTTCCCCGGACAGGAACTATGGCTACACCTTC. It translates to CASTSPDRNYGYTF.

The V gene is TRBV5-1, the J gene TRBJ2-1; 7 bases are a match to TRBD1. In germline, CDR1 is SGHRS, CDR2 YFSETQ. J was trimmed by 9 bases and V by 3 bases; bases with no gene match: 6. This CDR3 spans 13 amino acids. The CDR3: CASSSGQSTEQFF. DNA of the CDR3: TGCGCCAGCAGCTCGGGACAGTCAACTGAGCAGTTCTTC.

This chain connects TRBV25-1 to TRBJ1-2; 7 nucleotides match TRBD1. V trimming: 8 bases; J trimming: 4 bases; junction bases outside the gene matches: 13. The length of the CDR3 is 15 residues. CDR1 and CDR2 from the germline V gene are MGHDK and SYGVNS. The DNA of the CDR3 is TGTGCCAGCTCAAGTCGGATACAGGGGAGCTATGGCTACACCTTC. This sequence encodes CASSSRIQGSYGYTF.

The rearrangement joins TRBV7-8 to TRBJ2-3; 8 bases line up with TRBD2. The CDR3 has 17 residues. Germline V lookup: CDR1 SGHVS, CDR2 FQNEAQ. J was trimmed by 2 bases and V by 0 bases; bases with no gene match: 7. This CDR3 reads CASSLALVSGDTDTQYF. CDR3 nucleotide sequence: TGTGCCAGCAGCTTAGCGCTGGTTAGCGGGGACACAGATACGCAGTATTTT.

The chain recombines TRBV5-4 with TRBJ1-2, with 7 nucleotides matching TRBD1. Germline values: CDR1 SGHNT, CDR2 YYREEE (reference sequence). The CDR3 loop spans 16 amino acids. J gave up 4 bases and V 5 bases, and 14 bases lay outside the gene matches. The CDR3 nucleotides are TGTGCCAGCAGTACCGGGACAGTACTACGCGGCTATGGCTACACCTTC. It codes for CASSTGTVLRGYGYTF.

V is TRBV7-9 and J is TRBJ2-3; a possible D gene is TRBD1 (5 bases). The ends were cut back, 5 bases at V and 2 bases at J, with 17 bases in the middle. Germline CDR1 reads SEHNR; CDR2 reads FQNEAQ (reference sequence). The CDR3 is 16 amino acids. The CDR3 region is CASSNPTEQITDTQYF. The CDR3 bases are TGTGCCAGCAGCAACCCGACAGAACAAATCACAGATACGCAGTATTTT.